A single sample gave rise to the 2 T cell receptor beta chains below, sequenced in a study of T cells in Graves' hyperthyroidism and ophthalmopathy. The TCR beta CDR3 regions underwent amplification using RNA transcripts as the source. When the TCR CDR3 underwent first-round RT-PCR, the HTBI primer set was used. TCRdb passed the multiplex PCR reads through MiXCR, listing each CDR3 protein once. This table holds nearly 250,000 distinct CDR3 sequences, over 15% found once. Sample: blood. The receptors were gathered from a woman under 30 with Graves' ophthalmopathy.

This clonotype was seen a handful of times. The chain uses TRBV7-8 and TRBJ1-2; D remains unclear. The CDR3 contains 15 residues. Trimming cost V 3 bases and J 4 bases, with 15 bases left between them. The V gene's germline CDR1 is SGHVS and CDR2 FQNEAQ. CDR3 nucleotide sequence: TGTGCCAGCAGCTTTCTGGGCGCGGGTTTCTATGGCTACACCTTC. It yields the protein CASSFLGAGFYGYTF.

This clonotype was detected ten times or more. CDR3 region: CASSTGTSGFLLTDTQYF. The CDR3 bases are TGTGCCAGCAGTACCGGGACTAGCGGGTTCCTTCTCACAGATACGCAGTATTTT. The chain has TRBV6-2 or TRBV6-3 and TRBJ2-3, with 12 bases fitting TRBD2. The CDR3 is made up of 18 amino acids. The V gene's germline CDR1 is MNHEY and CDR2 SVGEGT. V dropped 5 bases and J dropped 2; count of bases not matched to a gene: 11.